One sample yielded the 20 T cell receptor beta chains listed below, sequenced in a study of shared clonotypes between healthy human individuals. Profiling relied on immunoSEQ multiplex PCR, and the TCRdb table lists in-frame clones only, not all of them. The table records around 600,000 clones, 95% to 98% of them present only once. Naive CD8 populations comprised CD45RO-negative cells positively selected for CCR7, excluding terminally differentiated effector memory CD45RA+ cells. Sequencing was carried out using naive CD8+ T cells sorted from blood. The source of these receptors is a man aged 25 to 45 in good health.

The table lists this clone with a count of one. The rearrangement joins TRBV7-9 to TRBJ2-5, with TRBD1 as a possible D gene (6 bases). The CDR3 has 15 residues. V was cut by 4 bases and J by 6 bases, with 18 bases left in between. Looked up from germline, CDR1 is SEHNR and CDR2 is FQNEAQ (reference sequence). Here the CDR3 reads CASSSEYRDPKTQYF. In nucleotides, the CDR3 is TGTGCCAGCAGCTCAGAGTACAGGGACCCTAAGACCCAGTACTTC. Looking up the rest from reference TRBV7-9 and TRBJ2-5 gives the full variable domain: DTGVSQNPRHKITKRGQNVTFRCDPISEHNRLYWYRQTLGQGPEFLTYFQNEAQLEKSRLLSDRFSAERPKGSFSTLEIQRTEQGDSAMYLCASSSEYRDPKTQYFGPGTRLLVL.

The chain has TRBV2 and TRBJ2-7; TRBD1 matches at 8 bases. After removal of 6 bases from V and 5 bases from J, the junction contained 6 bases not matched to a gene. Germline lookup yields CDR1 SNHLY and CDR2 FYNNEI. The CDR3 is made up of 13 amino acids. CDR3 bases: TGTGCCAGCAGAGGACAGGGCGGCCACGAGCAGTACTTC. As protein: CASRGQGGHEQYF.

This rearrangement joins TRBV7-6 to TRBJ2-7; 9 nucleotides align to TRBD2. This CDR3 comprises 14 residues. J gave up 3 bases and V 5 bases, and 5 bases lay outside the gene matches. Germline CDR1 and CDR2: SGHVS and FNYEAQ. Written as DNA, the CDR3 is TGTGCCAGCAGCCCAAGCGGGAGGTACTACGAGCAGTACTTC. This translates into CASSPSGRYYEQYF.

The chain uses TRBV19 and TRBJ2-3; TRBD2 might be the D (7 bases). V lost 6 bases and J lost 8, with 21 bases in between. The CDR3 runs to 15 residues. In germline, CDR1 is LNHDA, CDR2 SQIVND (reference sequence). CDR3 loop: CASSGGYGRLGTQYF. CDR3 DNA: TGTGCCAGTAGCGGGGGCTACGGGAGGTTGGGTACGCAGTATTTT.

This clone was seen once. The chain recombines TRBV27 with TRBJ2-3; D remains unclear. Trimming removed 3 bases from V and 2 bases from J, with 9 bases in between. Looked up from germline, CDR1 is MNHEY and CDR2 is SMNVEV (reference sequence). The CDR3 contains 14 residues. The DNA for the CDR3 is TGTGCCAGCAGTTTTGTCCGTCACACAGATACGCAGTATTTT. Its protein product is CASSFVRHTDTQYF.

The CDR3 protein is CASSSLPGGWYAEAFF. DNA of the CDR3: TGTGCCAGCAGTTCCCTTCCAGGTGGTTGGTATGCTGAAGCTTTCTTT. The V and J genes are TRBV28 and TRBJ1-1, with no clear D. The germline CDR1 and CDR2 sequences are MDHEN and SYDVKM. Trimming shortened V by 4 bases and J by 6 bases, and 21 bases separated the two germline ends. This CDR3 has 16 residues.

The CDR3 DNA reads TGCGCCAGCAGTGAGTCGCATCTAGGGACGGAGGGCAATCAGCCCCAGCATTTT. This encodes CASSESHLGTEGNQPQHF. The gene calls are TRBV10-2 and TRBJ1-5; possibly TRBD1 for D (5 bases). Germline loops: CDR1 WSHSY, CDR2 SAAADI. The CDR3 totals 18 residues. The ends were cut back, 0 bases at V and 2 bases at J, with 17 bases in the middle.

The V and J genes are TRBV14 and TRBJ2-5, with D unclear. V shed 1 base and J shed 0 bases, with 6 bases lying between them. CDR3 length: 14 amino acids. The germline gives CDR1 SGHDN, CDR2 FVKESK. The CDR3 is CASSQVGYQETQYF. In DNA, the CDR3 is TGTGCCAGCAGCCAAGTGGGGTACCAAGAGACCCAGTACTTC.

The chain joins TRBV7-6 to TRBJ1-5; D is ambiguous. The CDR3 is 15 residues long. The germline V gene has CDR1 SGHVS and CDR2 FNYEAQ. Deletions cut 1 base from V and 1 base from J, with 8 bases between. The CDR3 DNA is TGTGCCAGCAGCTTAGGGGCGGGAAGCAATCAGCCCCAGCATTTT. As protein: CASSLGAGSNQPQHF.

The chain links TRBV5-1 to TRBJ2-7; 8 bases match TRBD1. The CDR3 consists of 16 residues. The V and J ends lost 4 bases and 3 bases, in that order; junction bases with no gene match: 12. The germline gives CDR1 SGHRS, CDR2 YFSETQ. The CDR3 region has the DNA TGCGCCAGCAGCCGGCAGGGGGCTCTTTTGGACTACGAGCAGTACTTC. Protein sequence: CASSRQGALLDYEQYF.

The V gene is TRBV30, the J gene TRBJ2-7, with no clear D. The length of the CDR3 is 13 residues. V shed 3 bases and J shed 3 bases, with 12 bases lying between them. Germline assignment: CDR1 GTSNPN and CDR2 SVGIG (reference sequence). The CDR3 coding sequence is TGTGCCTGGAGGGAGAGCGTTGGCTACGAGCAGTACTTC. Its translation: CAWRESVGYEQYF.

The V and J genes are TRBV7-9 and TRBJ2-5; D is unclear. The V end was cut by 5 bases, the J end by 1 base, with 11 bases between. Germline lookup yields CDR1 SEHNR and CDR2 FQNEAQ (reference sequence). This CDR3 is 14 amino acids long. The CDR3 coding sequence is TGTGCCAGCAGCCCCCTCCGAGGCCAAGAGACCCAGTACTTC. Translated, it gives CASSPLRGQETQYF. Variable domain in full (rest from reference TRBV7-9 and TRBJ2-5): DTGVSQNPRHKITKRGQNVTFRCDPISEHNRLYWYRQTLGQGPEFLTYFQNEAQLEKSRLLSDRFSAERPKGSFSTLEIQRTEQGDSAMYLCASSPLRGQETQYFGPGTRLLVL.

The chain couples TRBV10-3 to TRBJ1-5; TRBD1 matches 12 bases. The CDR3 is 17 residues long. CDR1 and CDR2 (germline): ENHRY, SYGVKD. Trimming took 4 bases from V and 4 from J; bases not matched to a gene: 8. For the CDR3, the DNA is TGTGCCATCAGTGTAACCGGGACAGGGGGCCAAAATCAGCCCCAGCATTTT. Translation: CAISVTGTGGQNQPQHF.

The rearrangement uses TRBV2 and TRBJ2-5; D not certain. Germline values: CDR1 SNHLY, CDR2 FYNNEI. The CDR3 covers 11 residues. V was pared by 3 bases and J by 4 bases, with 3 bases between. The CDR3 spells CASSETETQYF. DNA for the CDR3: TGTGCCAGCAGTGAGACAGAGACCCAGTACTTC.

CDR3 sequence (DNA): TGCGCCAGCAGCCAAGAAGGTAGCGGAAACACCGGGGAGCTGTTTTTT. Protein: CASSQEGSGNTGELFF. J is TRBJ2-2 and V is TRBV4-1; D may be TRBD2 (6 bases). The ends were cut back, 0 bases at V and 2 bases at J, with 10 bases in the middle. CDR1 and CDR2 (germline): MGHRA, YSYEKL. This CDR3 has 16 residues.

This clone was seen once. CDR3 DNA sequence: TGTGCCATCAGGACTAGCGGCTTCTCCTACAATGAGCAGTTCTTC. Amino acid sequence: CAIRTSGFSYNEQFF. The J gene is TRBJ2-1, the V gene TRBV10-3, with 9 bases aligning to TRBD2. CDR1 is ENHRY, CDR2 SYGVKD, per germline. V trimming: 6 bases; J trimming: 0 bases; junction bases outside the gene matches: 3. This CDR3 comprises 15 residues.

This chain uses TRBV27 with TRBJ2-7; D may be TRBD1 (6 bases). Trimming stripped 5 bases from V and 3 bases from J, with 14 bases between. The CDR3 is 14 residues long. The V gene's germline CDR1 is MNHEY and CDR2 SMNVEV (reference sequence). CDR3 sequence: CASSPTGSVYEQYF. CDR3 DNA: TGTGCCAGCAGTCCCACAGGGTCCGTCTACGAGCAGTACTTC.

CDR3 DNA: TGTGCCAGCAGTTTGGTAACCTCCTACAATGAGCAGTTCTTC. Protein: CASSLVTSYNEQFF. The gene calls are TRBV28 and TRBJ2-1; D is ambiguous. Germline V CDR1 and CDR2: MDHEN, SYDVKM. Trimming left V 3 bases short and J 0 bases short, with 6 bases between. CDR3 length: 14 residues.

Notes on this clone: The junction shows a germline mismatch at one end, possibly a read error. The chain links TRBV2 to TRBJ1-1; 8 bases line up with TRBD1. CDR1 and CDR2 (germline): SNHLY, FYNNEI. This CDR3 spans 13 amino acids. The CDR3 spells CASSEDRGTEAFF. CDR3 nucleotides: TGTGCCAGCAGCGAAGACAGGGGAACTGAAGCTTTCTTT.

The chain uses TRBV4-1 and TRBJ2-3; the match to TRBD1 covers 9 bases. This CDR3 has 15 residues. V shed 2 bases, J shed 3 bases, and the junction held 3 bases outside the gene matches. Germline CDR1 is MGHRA and CDR2 is YSYEKL. CDR3 sequence: CASSQRGQGTDTQYF. The CDR3 nucleotides read TGCGCCAGCAGCCAAAGAGGACAGGGGACAGATACGCAGTATTTT.